The clone carrying this T cell receptor (beta chain) was observed at least ten times. Sequence at one end of the junction differs from germline and may be a read error. The CDR3 totals 14 residues. The data were obtained in a study of T cells in Graves' hyperthyroidism and ophthalmopathy. RNA transcripts gave rise to amplified TCR beta CDR3 regions. When the TCR CDR3 underwent first-round RT-PCR, the HTBI primer set was used. TCRdb passed the multiplex PCR reads through MiXCR, listing each CDR3 protein once. The sample yields about 380,000 distinct CDR3 sequences, approximately 15% seen once. This receptor was taken from a woman aged 60-75 years with Graves' hyperthyroidism. The chain employs TRBV12-3 or TRBV12-4 and TRBJ1-1, with 7 bases aligning to TRBD1. Sequencing was carried out using blood. CDR3 nucleotides: TGTACCAGCACCCAAGGGACAGTGGCCCCTGAAGCTTTCTTT. Its translation is CTSTQGTVAPEAFF.